What follows is one TCR beta chain and its context. It was with 60 Vbeta and 13 Jbeta primers that the PCR ran. The assay was immunoSEQ multiplex PCR, and TCRdb's table has in-frame clones only and misses some. Of approximately 150,000 clones listed, about four fifths are singletons. The V gene's germline CDR1 is MNHEY and CDR2 SVGAGI. This CDR3 contains 14 residues. Trimming stripped 7 bases from V and 9 bases from J, with 16 bases between. The data were obtained in a study of cytomegalovirus exposure and HLA in healthy donors. V gene TRBV6-5 combines with J gene TRBJ1-6; no definite D call. Specimen: PBMCs. The TCR comes from a woman between 25 and 40 years old in good health and CMV-seropositive. CDR3 residues: CASTRGILGSPLHF. In DNA, the CDR3 is TGTGCCAGCACCCGGGGAATCTTGGGTTCACCCCTCCACTTT.